A single T cell receptor beta chain is shown here with its context. Its target is unknown. The data originate from a study of cytomegalovirus exposure and HLA in healthy donors. Findings of the study overall: Cytomegalovirus-associated TCR beta chains were listed, numbering some 180. It was reported that the classifier diagnosed cytomegalovirus status with high specificity and sensitivity in both the original and validation cohorts.

The PCR made use of 60 Vbeta and 13 Jbeta primers. Profiled with immunoSEQ multiplex PCR; TCRdb holds only in-frame clones, not every one. This sample has about 150,000 clones, with 60% to 85% found just once. The CDR3 covers 16 residues. Sequencing used PBMCs. V and J are TRBV21-1 and TRBJ2-5; the D call of TRBD1 is as the table states it, not checked on the DNA. The J call is in doubt because the DNA end fits TRBJ2-7 better. TRBV21-1 is noted as a pseudogene. This sequence originates from a man in his fifties or sixties in good health and CMV-seropositive. CDR3 sequence: CASSRGQGARQFEQYF. CDR3 DNA: TGTGCCAGCAGCCGAGGACAGGGGGCTAGACAATTCGAGCAGTACTTC.